These 27 T cell receptor beta chains were sequenced from one sample in a study of CD8+ T cells in alopecia areata. Sequencing relied on a cDNA template that was reverse transcribed from extracted RNA. Sequenced by immunoSEQ multiplex PCR; TCRdb stores in-frame clones only, minus some. The data hold approximately 200,000 clones, with approximately 60% observed a single time. Treatment described: oral pan-JAK inhibitor, 5-10 mg twice daily. The sequencing used CD4+ T cells sorted from blood, collected at week 4, from a patient treated with tofacitinib. These receptors all stem from a human donor with alopecia areata.

The chain carries TRBV4-3 and TRBJ2-7, with 11 bases fitting TRBD2. V shed 0 bases, J shed 5 bases, and the junction held 9 bases outside the gene matches. There are 17 residues in the CDR3. From germline, CDR1 is LGHNA and CDR2 YSLEER. CDR3 loop: CASSQDLPSGRYDEQYF. Here the CDR3 DNA reads TGCGCCAGCAGCCAAGACCTCCCTAGCGGGAGGTATGACGAGCAGTACTTC.

The rearrangement joins TRBV30 to TRBJ1-2; the D is unclear. The V end was cut by 3 bases, the J end by 7 bases, with 12 bases between. The CDR3 consists of 12 residues. Germline V lookup: CDR1 GTSNPN, CDR2 SVGIG (reference sequence). CDR3 nucleotide sequence: TGTGCCTGGAGCCCGACGACCGTTGGCTACACCTTC. Its protein is CAWSPTTVGYTF. The full variable domain, its missing parts supplied by reference TRBV30 and TRBJ1-2, is SQTIHQWPATLVQPVGSPLSLECTVEGTSNPNLYWYRQAAGRGLQLLFYSVGIGQISSEVPQNLSASRPQDRQFILSSKKLLLSDSGFYLCAWSPTTVGYTFGSGTRLTVV.

The rearrangement joins TRBV18 to TRBJ1-1, with D unresolved. V dropped 2 bases and J dropped 0 bases, with 10 bases sitting between them. In germline, CDR1 is KGHSH, CDR2 LQKENI. The CDR3 runs to 15 residues. The CDR3 here is CASSPVDLLNTEAFF. The CDR3 bases are TGTGCCAGCTCACCAGTTGACTTACTGAACACTGAAGCTTTCTTT.

This chain links TRBV30 with TRBJ2-7, with a possible D match to TRBD2 (6 bases). This CDR3 is built from 15 residues. Trimming removed 2 bases at V and 0 bases at J, with 14 bases between. Germline V gives CDR1 GTSNPN, CDR2 SVGIG (reference sequence). In DNA form, the CDR3 reads TGTGCCTGGAGTCCCCCCGGGAGAAACTCCTACGAGCAGTACTTC. Its protein product is CAWSPPGRNSYEQYF.

The J gene is TRBJ1-1, the V gene TRBV6-1, with a tentative D call TRBD1 (5 bases). The CDR3 runs 13 residues. Germline CDR1 MNHNS, CDR2 SASEGT. V was clipped by 6 bases and J by 3 bases, with 11 bases between them. CDR3 amino acids: CASSPPRDTEAFF. The CDR3 DNA follows: TGTGCCAGCAGCCCCCCCAGGGACACTGAAGCTTTCTTT.

V is TRBV9 and J is TRBJ2-5; D gene unclear. The CDR3 contains 16 residues. The germline gives CDR1 SGDLS, CDR2 YYNGEE. Deletions cut 4 bases from V and 4 bases from J, with 20 bases between. The CDR3: CASSPGTVHMGETQYF. The CDR3, as DNA: TGTGCCAGCAGCCCCGGAACTGTTCATATGGGAGAGACCCAGTACTTC.

The chain has TRBV5-1 and TRBJ2-1; D might be TRBD2 (6 bases). Trimming cost V 4 bases and J 8 bases, with 22 bases left between them. The CDR3 is 16 residues long. Germline CDR1 and CDR2: SGHRS and YFSETQ. In nucleotides, the CDR3 is TGCGCCAGCAGCCCTATCCTTAGCGGACAAGGGGATGAGCAGTTCTTC. It is translated as CASSPILSGQGDEQFF.

The chain couples TRBV15 to TRBJ2-2, with unresolved D. This CDR3 is built from 13 residues. In germline, CDR1 is LNHNV, CDR2 YYDKDF (reference sequence). Trimming shortened V by 0 bases and J by 6 bases, and 5 bases separated the two germline ends. As DNA, the CDR3 is TGTGCCACCAGCAGAGATCGGTCCGGGGAGCTGTTTTTT. This gives the protein CATSRDRSGELFF.

This rearrangement joins TRBV19 to TRBJ2-3; 9 positions match TRBD2. Germline lookup yields CDR1 LNHDA and CDR2 SQIVND (reference sequence). V gave up 4 bases and J gave up 5 bases; unmatched junction bases: 13. CDR3 length equals 17 residues. CDR3 in DNA: TGTGCCAGTAGTACCCCCTCGAGCGGGAGGCTGGTAGATACGCAGTATTTT. The encoded protein is CASSTPSSGRLVDTQYF.

This clone was observed a single time. The chain joins TRBV5-1 to TRBJ2-1; 8 bases are a match to TRBD2. This CDR3 region has 14 residues. Germline loops: CDR1 SGHRS, CDR2 YFSETQ. After removal of 7 bases from V and 9 bases from J, the junction contained 12 bases not matched to a gene. CDR3 sequence (DNA): TGCGCCAGCGCACCGGGCCGGGAGGGTGGTGAGCAGTTCTTC. Its translation: CASAPGREGGEQFF.

The chain joins TRBV5-1 to TRBJ2-7, with 7 bases lining up with TRBD1. J lost 1 base, V lost 4 bases, and 2 bases had no gene match. CDR3 length: 13 amino acids. Germline V lookup: CDR1 SGHRS, CDR2 YFSETQ. This CDR3 reads CASSLTGSYEQYF. The CDR3 nucleotides read TGCGCCAGCAGCCTGACAGGGTCCTACGAGCAGTACTTC.

This clone was counted only a few times. The rearrangement links TRBV27 to TRBJ1-2; the match to TRBD1 covers 7 bases. After removal of 0 bases from V and 4 bases from J, the junction contained 17 bases not matched to a gene. CDR3 length equals 19 residues. Looked up from germline, CDR1 is MNHEY and CDR2 is SMNVEV (reference sequence). CDR3 nucleotides: TGTGCCAGCAGTTTATCCGCAGGGGGAGTCCTTAATTGGGGCTATGGCTACACCTTC. It yields the protein CASSLSAGGVLNWGYGYTF.

Comment on this clone: Other DNA sequences from this sample encode an identical CDR3 as well. The chain has TRBV5-1 and TRBJ2-5, with 10 bases that match TRBD1. The V gene's germline CDR1 is SGHRS and CDR2 YFSETQ. The CDR3 covers 14 residues. Trimming at V came to 3 bases and at J to 4 bases, leaving 3 bases not matched to a gene. In DNA form, the CDR3 reads TGCGCCAGCAGCTCGGGACAGGGGAGAGAGACCCAGTACTTC. It specifies CASSSGQGRETQYF.

The V call is TRBV7-2, the J call TRBJ1-3, with D tentatively TRBD1 (6 bases). V lost 8 bases and J lost 0, with 14 bases in between. Per germline, CDR1 SGHTA and CDR2 FQGNSA. The CDR3 extends over 15 amino acids. CDR3 DNA: TGTGCCAGCGGAAGGACAGCCAACTCTGGAAACACCATATATTTT. Protein: CASGRTANSGNTIYF.

The chain links TRBV10-3 to TRBJ1-5; D unresolved. The germline CDR1 and CDR2 sequences are ENHRY and SYGVKD. CDR3 length: 14 amino acids. With 4 bases removed from V and 2 bases from J, the gap between germline ends came to 9 bases. The DNA of the CDR3 is TGTGCCATCAGTGCCGGTCTGGGCAATCAGCCCCAGCATTTT. Amino acid sequence: CAISAGLGNQPQHF.

V usage is TRBV27 and J usage is TRBJ2-4; D is undetermined. The CDR3 sequence is 13 residues long. Trimming pared 8 bases from V and 7 bases from J, leaving 15 bases between. The germline V gene has CDR1 MNHEY and CDR2 SMNVEV (reference sequence). The CDR3 spells CASGPPEGNIQYF. In nucleotides, the CDR3 is TGTGCCAGCGGCCCCCCCGAAGGGAACATTCAGTACTTC.

V and J are TRBV29-1 and TRBJ2-5; TRBD2 agrees at 15 bases. The germline gives CDR1 SQVTM, CDR2 ANQGSEA. The CDR3 covers 15 residues. V trimming: 7 bases; J trimming: 6 bases; junction bases outside the gene matches: 9. In DNA form, the CDR3 reads TGCAGCGGAGGGGGACTAGCGGGAGGAGGAAAGACCCAGTACTTC. It yields the protein CSGGGLAGGGKTQYF.

This rearrangement joins TRBV29-1 to TRBJ2-7, with D perhaps given as TRBD1 or TRBD2 (5 bases each). Trimming left V 3 bases short and J 0 bases short, with 9 bases between. CDR1 and CDR2 (germline): SQVTM, ANQGSEA. CDR3 length equals 13 residues. CDR3 in DNA: TGCAGCGTTGATGCAGGGAGCTCCTACGAGCAGTACTTC. Encoded protein: CSVDAGSSYEQYF.

V and J are TRBV5-1 and TRBJ1-4; no clear D gene. The CDR3 has 15 amino acids. Germline loops: CDR1 SGHRS, CDR2 YFSETQ. The V end was cut by 7 bases, the J end by 0 bases, with 13 bases between. The CDR3, as DNA: TGCGCCAGCTCCTACCAGAAGTCAACTAATGAAAAACTGTTTTTT. Protein: CASSYQKSTNEKLFF.

The V gene is TRBV30, the J gene TRBJ1-1, with D hard to call. The ends were cut back, 0 bases at V and 11 bases at J, with 13 bases in the middle. The V gene's germline CDR1 is GTSNPN and CDR2 SVGIG (reference sequence). The CDR3 length is 12 residues. The CDR3 region is CAWSVGGSVAFF. The CDR3 DNA reads as TGTGCCTGGAGTGTAGGAGGGTCGGTGGCTTTCTTT.

The V and J genes are TRBV30 and TRBJ1-1; D ambiguous. The V end was cut by 0 bases, the J end by 0 bases, with 8 bases between. The CDR3 is 14 amino acids. Germline CDR1 and CDR2: GTSNPN and SVGIG (reference sequence). The CDR3 is CAWSVTDLNTEAFF. CDR3 sequence (DNA): TGTGCCTGGAGTGTCACAGACTTGAACACTGAAGCTTTCTTT.

This clone was counted a single time. The chain couples TRBV2 to TRBJ2-3; 7 nucleotides line up with TRBD1. The CDR3 extends over 15 amino acids. V lost 3 bases and J lost 1; bases outside the gene matches: 4. Germline CDR1 is SNHLY and CDR2 is FYNNEI. The CDR3 coding sequence is TGTGCCAGCAGTGAGATTACAGGGGGCACAGATACGCAGTATTTT. This translates into CASSEITGGTDTQYF.

This chain connects TRBV5-1 to TRBJ1-2; D is unclear. Germline values: CDR1 SGHRS, CDR2 YFSETQ. CDR3 length equals 13 residues. With 7 bases removed from V and 5 bases from J, the gap between germline ends came to 15 bases. CDR3 region: CASRISEPYGYTF. DNA of the CDR3: TGCGCCAGCCGCATAAGTGAGCCTTATGGCTACACCTTC.

The J gene is TRBJ1-5, the V gene TRBV2; no firm D call. V gave up 3 bases and J gave up 0 bases, with 6 bases separating them. Germline V lookup: CDR1 SNHLY, CDR2 FYNNEI. CDR3 length: 14 residues. The CDR3 DNA reads TGTGCCAGCAGTGAGTCGGATAGCAATCAGCCCCAGCATTTT. As protein: CASSESDSNQPQHF.

V usage is TRBV2 and J usage is TRBJ2-7, with 7 bases fitting TRBD2. CDR3 length: 15 residues. Per the germline V gene, CDR1 is SNHLY and CDR2 is FYNNEI. With V trimmed by 6 bases and J by 2 bases, 10 bases remained unmatched. CDR3 sequence: CASRREAGIPYEQYF. The CDR3 DNA is TGTGCCAGCAGGCGGGAAGCGGGAATCCCCTACGAGCAGTACTTC.

The V call is TRBV7-2, the J call TRBJ2-5, with D unresolved. The germline V and J ends were trimmed by 8 bases and 7 bases, with 11 bases remaining between them. Germline V gene data show CDR1 as SGHTA and CDR2 as FQGNSA. This CDR3 spans 11 amino acids. The CDR3 loop is CASGSVGTQYF. The CDR3, as DNA: TGTGCCAGCGGGTCTGTAGGGACCCAGTACTTC.

The chain carries TRBV5-1 and TRBJ2-7; 9 bases agree with TRBD1. This CDR3 comprises 15 residues. The germline gives CDR1 SGHRS, CDR2 YFSETQ. After removal of 1 base from V and 2 bases from J, the junction contained 4 bases not matched to a gene. CDR3 amino acids: CASSLTGTGPYEQYF. CDR3 in DNA: TGCGCCAGCAGCTTGACTGGGACAGGGCCCTACGAGCAGTACTTC.